One T cell receptor (beta chain) is described in this entry. The data stem from a study of shared T cell receptors in the human thymus. Profiled with immunoSEQ multiplex PCR; TCRdb holds only in-frame clones, not every one. The sample lists 700,000 or so clones, around 85% seen once, with roughly 0.01% in the top ten. The sample was also reused in another study, on human thymus T cells.

The clonotype comes from a girl under three years old with a congenital heart defect. Sequencing was carried out using thymocytes.

CDR3 in amino acids: CASSITSTSRSGNTIYF. CDR3 in DNA: TGTGCCAGTAGTATAACCTCCACATCCCGCTCTGGAAACACCATATATTTT. This rearrangement joins TRBV19 to TRBJ1-3; D remains unclear. Germline CDR1 LNHDA, CDR2 SQIVND (reference sequence). Trimming removed 2 bases at V and 0 bases at J, with 14 bases between. This CDR3 has 17 amino acids.